This TCR beta chain was obtained from a study of cytomegalovirus exposure and HLA in healthy donors. General observations from the study: A few CMV-associated chains proved CMV antigen-specific in vitro. High sensitivity and specificity were reportedly achieved when the classifier diagnosed cytomegalovirus status. The study labeled 150 or so TCR beta chains cytomegalovirus-associated.

Germline V gene data show CDR1 as SGHTA and CDR2 as FQGTGA. V gave up 5 bases and J gave up 7 bases; unmatched junction bases: 3. The CDR3 has 13 residues. About this clone itself: Its matching antigen is unknown.

The data were produced by immunoSEQ multiplex PCR, yet TCRdb's version contains in-frame clones alone and is incomplete. The sample has more than 150,000 clones, approximately 84% seen once. The sample taken for sequencing was PBMCs. V is TRBV7-3 and J is TRBJ1-2, with 11 bases fitting TRBD1. The TCR originated in a man aged 18 to 30 in good health and CMV-seropositive. The CDR3 coding sequence is TGTGCCAGCAGCCTCGGACAGGGGGCTGGCTACACCTTC. It codes for CASSLGQGAGYTF.